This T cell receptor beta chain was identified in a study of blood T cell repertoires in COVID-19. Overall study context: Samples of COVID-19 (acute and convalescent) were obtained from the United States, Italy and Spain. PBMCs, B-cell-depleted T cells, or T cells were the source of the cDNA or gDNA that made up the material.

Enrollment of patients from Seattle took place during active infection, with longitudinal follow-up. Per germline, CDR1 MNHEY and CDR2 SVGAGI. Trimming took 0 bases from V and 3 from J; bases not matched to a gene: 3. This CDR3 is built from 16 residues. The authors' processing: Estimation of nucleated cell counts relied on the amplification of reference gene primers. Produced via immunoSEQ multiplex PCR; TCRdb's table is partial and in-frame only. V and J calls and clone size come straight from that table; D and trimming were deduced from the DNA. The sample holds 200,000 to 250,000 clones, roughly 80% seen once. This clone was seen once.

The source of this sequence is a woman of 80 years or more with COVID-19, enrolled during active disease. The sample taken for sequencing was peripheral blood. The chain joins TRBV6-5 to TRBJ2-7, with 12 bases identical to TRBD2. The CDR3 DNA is TGTGCCAGCAGTTACTCAGGACTAGCGGGGCGCTACGAGCAGTACTTC. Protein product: CASSYSGLAGRYEQYF.